Following are 26 T cell receptor beta chains from one sample sequenced in a study of PD-1 blockade in classical Hodgkin lymphoma. Sequencing was performed with immunoSEQ multiplex PCR; in TCRdb, only in-frame clones are kept and a portion is missing. The repertoire holds approximately 10,000 clones, with approximately 85% as singletons. Time point noted: cycle 4 day 1 (C4D1), after about 6 weeks of nivolumab. In every patient, relapse followed autologous stem cell transplantation, while exposure to brentuximab vedotin differed. Researchers pulled CD8+ T cells out of thawed PBMCs using magnetic negative selection. Sample: CD8+ T cells from blood, taken before the fourth cycle of nivolumab. The receptors shown here come from a human donor with classical Hodgkin lymphoma. The donor label of this sample is uncertain.

The CDR3 nucleotides are TGTGCCAGCAGTTCCGAGGGGTATAGCAATCAGCCCCAGCATTTT. Amino acids: CASSSEGYSNQPQHF. The chain combines TRBV28 with TRBJ1-5, with TRBD1 as a possible D gene (5 bases). V lost 4 bases, J lost 0 bases, and 10 bases lay in between. Germline V CDR1 and CDR2: MDHEN, SYDVKM. CDR3 length: 15 amino acids.

This sequence joins TRBV7-2 and TRBJ2-7; 8 bases are a match to TRBD2. The J segment lost 4 bases and the V segment lost 4 bases, leaving 6 bases of the junction unmatched. The CDR3 loop spans 14 amino acids. In germline, CDR1 is SGHTA, CDR2 FQGNSA. DNA for the CDR3: TGTGCCAGCAGCTCCCGGACTAGCTGGTACGAGCAGTACTTC. It specifies CASSSRTSWYEQYF.

The chain joins TRBV12-5 to TRBJ1-2, with a weak D call TRBD1 (6 bases). The CDR3 runs 18 residues. V was shortened by 0 bases and J by 4 bases, with 21 bases between the two germline ends. Germline CDR1 LGHNT, CDR2 FRNRAP. CDR3 sequence reads: CASGLVTTGQSPVYGYTF. The CDR3 nucleotides read TGTGCTAGTGGTTTGGTAACAACCGGACAGTCCCCTGTCTATGGCTACACCTTC.

This sequence joins TRBV29-1 and TRBJ1-2; D might be TRBD1 (5 bases). Germline values: CDR1 SQVTM, CDR2 ANQGSEA. V was trimmed by 4 bases and J by 0 bases, leaving 6 bases between them. The CDR3 runs 12 residues. CDR3 DNA sequence: TGCAGCGTTGGACAGCCTAACTATGGCTACACCTTC. Residues: CSVGQPNYGYTF.

The chain couples TRBV5-4 to TRBJ2-3; D call uncertain. V lost 4 bases and J 3 bases, leaving 6 bases between the germline ends. This CDR3 has 12 residues. Germline values: CDR1 SGHNT, CDR2 YYREEE (reference sequence). CDR3 in amino acids: CASSLLTDTQYF. As DNA, the CDR3 is TGTGCCAGCAGCCTCCTTACAGATACGCAGTATTTT.

This clone appeared once. The V gene is TRBV2, the J gene TRBJ2-4, with a possible D match to TRBD2 (5 bases). Germline assignment: CDR1 SNHLY and CDR2 FYNNEI. Trimming cost V 4 bases and J 2 bases, with 12 bases left between them. There are 15 residues in the CDR3. This chain's CDR3 is CASSGPGRTKNIQYF. CDR3 DNA: TGTGCCAGCAGTGGCCCGGGGAGAACCAAAAACATTCAGTACTTC.

V usage is TRBV6-5 and J usage is TRBJ2-7; possibly TRBD2 for D (5 bases). The germline V gene encodes CDR1 MNHEY and CDR2 SVGAGI. This CDR3 comprises 14 residues. The V and J ends lost 6 bases and 5 bases respectively, with 17 bases between them. DNA for the CDR3: TGTGCCAGCAGCCTTAGCGATGAAAGGGACGAGCAGTACTTC. Residues: CASSLSDERDEQYF.

J is TRBJ1-1 and V is TRBV4-3; 7 bases fit TRBD1. The CDR3 extends over 13 amino acids. After removal of 4 bases from V and 5 bases from J, the junction contained 4 bases not matched to a gene. The germline V gene has CDR1 LGHNA and CDR2 YSLEER. The DNA of the CDR3 is TGCGCCAGCAGCCCTACAGGGGTGACTGAAGCTTTCTTT. Translated, it gives CASSPTGVTEAFF.

This clone is judged hyperexpanded (1% or more). The chain uses TRBV6-5 and TRBJ2-5; D is possibly TRBD1 (6 bases). Germline V gene sequence: CDR1 MNHEY, CDR2 SVGAGI. V was cut by 6 bases and J by 1 base, with 12 bases left in between. The CDR3 length is 14 residues. The CDR3 sequence is CASSSWGPQETQYF. The CDR3 DNA follows: TGTGCCAGCAGCTCCTGGGGGCCCCAAGAGACCCAGTACTTC.

The chain is built from TRBV2 and TRBJ1-2; D possibly corresponds to TRBD1 (5 bases). In germline, CDR1 is SNHLY, CDR2 FYNNEI. The CDR3 is 14 residues long. Trimming took off 8 bases at V and 8 bases at J, with 21 bases between the two ends. In DNA, the CDR3 is TGTGCCAGCCCCCCGCGGGGTGCAGGGAACGGCTACACCTTC. It translates to CASPPRGAGNGYTF.

The chain couples TRBV6-6 to TRBJ2-7, with a tentative D call TRBD2 (5 bases). Germline values: CDR1 MNHNY, CDR2 SVGAGI (reference sequence). This CDR3 contains 12 residues. The V and J ends lost 2 bases and 7 bases respectively, with 9 bases between them. The CDR3 reads CASSYGSSEQYF. The CDR3 coding sequence is TGTGCCAGCAGTTACGGGAGTTCTGAGCAGTACTTC.

This clone was counted only a few times. This sequence joins TRBV27 and TRBJ1-1, with D uncertain. The V and J ends lost 2 bases and 1 base respectively, with 8 bases between them. The CDR3 extends over 14 amino acids. Germline V gene lookup returns CDR1 MNHEY and CDR2 SMNVEV (reference sequence). The CDR3 DNA follows: TGTGCCAGCAGTTTAGCGGCGGGGAACACTGAAGCTTTCTTT. Translated, it gives CASSLAAGNTEAFF.

The J gene is TRBJ1-2, the V gene TRBV29-1, with 9 bases lining up with TRBD1. Germline CDR1 is SQVTM and CDR2 is ANQGSEA. The CDR3 totals 13 residues. V gave up 7 bases and J gave up 6 bases; unmatched junction bases: 9. The CDR3 coding sequence is TGCAGCGCCGACCCACAGGGGGCCAATGGCTACACCTTC. Translating it yields CSADPQGANGYTF.

The chain uses TRBV4-1 and TRBJ2-3; the match to TRBD2 covers 9 bases. The CDR3 has 18 amino acids. From germline, CDR1 is MGHRA and CDR2 YSYEKL. V lost 0 bases to trimming and J lost 0 bases; unmatched junction nucleotides: 7. The CDR3 region is CASSQEGRLAVSTDTQYF. CDR3 DNA sequence: TGCGCCAGCAGCCAAGAGGGTCGACTAGCGGTTAGCACAGATACGCAGTATTTT.

The DNA for the CDR3 is TGTGCCAGCAGTGTCCCCGGGACAGGAGAGGACATTCAGTACTTC. Its translation: CASSVPGTGEDIQYF. The rearrangement links TRBV6-6 to TRBJ2-4; 8 bases align to TRBD1. Germline CDR1 MNHNY, CDR2 SVGAGI (reference sequence). This CDR3 is built from 15 residues. V lost 5 bases to trimming and J lost 8 bases; unmatched junction nucleotides: 11.

The chain couples TRBV5-4 to TRBJ2-1, with 8 bases lining up with TRBD2. The J segment lost 3 bases and the V segment lost 7 bases, leaving 9 bases of the junction unmatched. This CDR3 spans 15 amino acids. Germline CDR1 reads SGHNT; CDR2 reads YYREEE (reference sequence). CDR3 residues: CASREREKFYNEQFF. Written as DNA, the CDR3 is TGTGCCAGCCGAGAGCGGGAGAAGTTCTACAATGAGCAGTTCTTC.

The CDR3 loop reads CASSQGVRMNTEAFF. Here the CDR3 DNA reads TGCGCCAGCAGCCAAGGAGTAAGAATGAACACTGAAGCTTTCTTT. The chain couples TRBV4-1 to TRBJ1-1, with D hard to call. Trimming took 1 base from V and 0 from J, leaving 9 bases between them. The CDR3 extends over 15 amino acids. The germline gives CDR1 MGHRA, CDR2 YSYEKL.

V usage is TRBV19 and J usage is TRBJ2-1; 7 bases align to TRBD2. Trimming at V came to 2 bases and at J to 2 bases, leaving 3 bases not matched to a gene. The CDR3 is 15 residues long. Germline values: CDR1 LNHDA, CDR2 SQIVND (reference sequence). CDR3 residues: CASSILAATYNEQFF. The CDR3 DNA is TGTGCCAGTAGTATACTAGCGGCGACCTACAATGAGCAGTTCTTC.

This chain uses TRBV7-1 with TRBJ2-7, with 9 nucleotides matching TRBD1. TRBV7-1 is designated an ORF whose function remains uncertain. The CDR3 totals 15 residues. The V segment lost 4 bases and the J segment 1 base; nucleotides outside the gene matches: 5. In DNA, the CDR3 is TGTGCCAGCAGCTTAGGGACAGGGCATTCCTACGAGCAGTACTTC. Encoded protein: CASSLGTGHSYEQYF.

The J gene is TRBJ1-2, the V gene TRBV29-1; D perhaps matches TRBD1 (6 bases). The V gene's germline CDR1 is SQVTM and CDR2 ANQGSEA. Deletions cut 5 bases from V and 1 base from J, with 14 bases between. The CDR3 sequence is 14 residues long. The CDR3 sequence: CSVYGGPDNYGYTF. The CDR3 DNA sequence: TGCAGCGTTTATGGGGGGCCCGATAACTATGGCTACACCTTC.

The chain couples TRBV19 to TRBJ2-5; 7 bases agree with TRBD2. The CDR3 runs to 16 residues. CDR1 LNHDA and CDR2 SQIVND come from the germline V gene (reference sequence). V lost 3 bases, J lost 1 base, and 8 bases stayed unmatched. CDR3 region: CASSIREAQTQETQYF. The CDR3 nucleotides are TGTGCCAGTAGTATCCGGGAGGCGCAAACCCAAGAGACCCAGTACTTC.

This clone was detected only a few times. The V and J genes are TRBV28 and TRBJ2-7; D is possibly TRBD1 or TRBD2 (6 bases each). In germline, CDR1 is MDHEN, CDR2 SYDVKM. The length of the CDR3 is 13 residues. The V gene lost 9 bases and the J gene lost 2 bases, with 14 bases spanning the gap. CDR3 DNA: TGTGCCAGTAAAGAGGGGGGTCCCTACGAGCAGTACTTC. Its translation is CASKEGGPYEQYF.

J is TRBJ2-7 and V is TRBV5-4, with D unresolved. From germline, CDR1 is SGHNT and CDR2 YYREEE (reference sequence). This CDR3 has 11 residues. The V end lost 3 bases, the J end lost 7 bases, and 8 bases lay between the germline ends. The CDR3 nucleotides are TGTGCCAGCAGCTCCCTTAGGGAGCAGTACTTC. Protein product: CASSSLREQYF. The full variable domain, with the rest looked up from reference TRBV5-4 and TRBJ2-7, is ETGVTQSPTHLIKTRGQQVTLRCSSQSGHNTVSWYQQALGQGPQFIFQYYREEENGRGNFPPRFSGLQFPNYSSELNVNALELDDSALYLCASSSLREQYFGPGTRLTVT.

The chain employs TRBV5-1 and TRBJ2-1; 7 nucleotides match TRBD2. This CDR3 contains 16 residues. After removal of 0 bases from V and 1 base from J, the junction contained 4 bases not matched to a gene. Germline loops: CDR1 SGHRS, CDR2 YFSETQ. CDR3 sequence: CASSLEPSGSYNEQFF. The CDR3 bases are TGCGCCAGCAGCTTGGAGCCTAGCGGTTCCTACAATGAGCAGTTCTTC.

Regarding this clone: Other DNA sequences in the sample encode the same CDR3. The rearrangement joins TRBV19 to TRBJ1-1; possibly TRBD1 for D (5 bases). The CDR3 spans 15 residues. V dropped 3 bases and J dropped 0 bases, with 11 bases sitting between them. CDR1 is LNHDA and CDR2 is SQIVND in the germline V gene (reference sequence). The CDR3 reads CASSIGRGMNTEAFF. Here the CDR3 DNA reads TGTGCCAGTAGTATCGGGCGGGGGATGAACACTGAAGCTTTCTTT.

Sample share makes this clone medium-sized. The genes are TRBV29-1 and TRBJ2-1, with TRBD1 matching 7 bases. J was trimmed by 5 bases and V by 8 bases; bases with no gene match: 6. Germline lookup yields CDR1 SQVTM and CDR2 ANQGSEA. The length of the CDR3 is 12 residues. The CDR3 nucleotides read TGCAGCTCATGGACAGGAGACAATGAGCAGTTCTTC. Translated, it gives CSSWTGDNEQFF.